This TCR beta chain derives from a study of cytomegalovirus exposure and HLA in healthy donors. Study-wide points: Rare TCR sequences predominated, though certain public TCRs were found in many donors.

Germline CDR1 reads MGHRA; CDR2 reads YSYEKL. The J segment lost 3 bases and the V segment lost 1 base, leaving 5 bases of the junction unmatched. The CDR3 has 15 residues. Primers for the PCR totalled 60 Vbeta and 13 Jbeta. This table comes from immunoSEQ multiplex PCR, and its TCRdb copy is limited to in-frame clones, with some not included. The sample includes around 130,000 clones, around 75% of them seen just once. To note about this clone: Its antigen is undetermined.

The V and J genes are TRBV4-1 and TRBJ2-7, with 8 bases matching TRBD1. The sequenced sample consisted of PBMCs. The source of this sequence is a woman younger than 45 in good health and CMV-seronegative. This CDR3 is CASSQGRGHDYEQYF. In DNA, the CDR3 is TGCGCCAGCAGCCAAGGCAGGGGGCATGACTACGAGCAGTACTTC.